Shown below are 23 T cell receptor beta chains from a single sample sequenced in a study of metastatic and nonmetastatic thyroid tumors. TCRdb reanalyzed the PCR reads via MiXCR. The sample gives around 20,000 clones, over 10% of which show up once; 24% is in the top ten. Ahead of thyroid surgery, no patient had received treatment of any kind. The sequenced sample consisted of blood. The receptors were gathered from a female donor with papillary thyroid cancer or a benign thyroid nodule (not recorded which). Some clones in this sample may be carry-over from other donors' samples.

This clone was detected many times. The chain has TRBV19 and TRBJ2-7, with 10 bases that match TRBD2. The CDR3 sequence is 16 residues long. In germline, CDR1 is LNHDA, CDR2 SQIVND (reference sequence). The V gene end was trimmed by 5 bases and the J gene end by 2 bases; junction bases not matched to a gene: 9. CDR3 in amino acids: CASSPRGTSATYEQYF. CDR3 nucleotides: TGTGCCAGTAGTCCGCGAGGGACTAGCGCGACCTACGAGCAGTACTTC. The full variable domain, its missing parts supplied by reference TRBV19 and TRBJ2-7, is DGGITQSPKYLFRKEGQNVTLSCEQNLNHDAMYWYRQDPGQGLRLIYYSQIVNDFQKGDIAEGYSVSREKKESFPLTVTSAQKNPTAFYLCASSPRGTSATYEQYFGPGTRLTVT.

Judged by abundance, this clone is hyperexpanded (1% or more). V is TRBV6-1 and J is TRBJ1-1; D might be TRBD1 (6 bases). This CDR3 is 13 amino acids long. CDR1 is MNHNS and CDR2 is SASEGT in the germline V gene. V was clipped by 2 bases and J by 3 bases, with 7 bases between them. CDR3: CASSEWTDTEAFF. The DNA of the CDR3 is TGTGCCAGCAGTGAATGGACAGACACTGAAGCTTTCTTT.

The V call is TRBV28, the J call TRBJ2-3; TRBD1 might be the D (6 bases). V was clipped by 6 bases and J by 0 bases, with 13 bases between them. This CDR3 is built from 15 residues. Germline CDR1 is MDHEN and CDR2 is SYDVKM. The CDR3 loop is CASSRTDPSTDTQYF. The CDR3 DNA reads TGTGCCAGCAGCCGGACAGACCCTAGCACAGATACGCAGTATTTT.

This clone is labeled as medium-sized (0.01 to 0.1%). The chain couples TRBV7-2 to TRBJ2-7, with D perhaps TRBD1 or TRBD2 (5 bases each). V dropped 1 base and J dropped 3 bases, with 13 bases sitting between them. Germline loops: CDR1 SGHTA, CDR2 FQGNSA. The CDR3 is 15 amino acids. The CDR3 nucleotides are TGTGCCAGCAGCTTAGGGGACGGAGGCCTCTACGAGCAGTACTTC. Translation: CASSLGDGGLYEQYF.

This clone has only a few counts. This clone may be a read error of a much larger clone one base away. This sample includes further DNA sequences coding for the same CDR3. The CDR3 DNA sequence: TGCGCCAGCAGCCAAGCTATCCGGCCAAGGAAATCCTCCTACGAGCAGTACTTC. Protein product: CASSQAIRPRKSSYEQYF. The V and J genes are TRBV4-1 and TRBJ2-7; D is unclear. Deletions cut 1 base from V and 0 bases from J, with 19 bases between. The CDR3 sequence is 18 residues long. From germline, CDR1 is MGHRA and CDR2 YSYEKL.

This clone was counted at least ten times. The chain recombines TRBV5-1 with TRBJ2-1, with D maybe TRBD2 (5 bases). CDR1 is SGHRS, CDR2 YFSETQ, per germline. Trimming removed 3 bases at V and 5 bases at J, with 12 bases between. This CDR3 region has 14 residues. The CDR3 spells CASSWIARNNEQFF. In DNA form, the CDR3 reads TGCGCCAGCAGCTGGATAGCGCGAAACAATGAGCAGTTCTTC.

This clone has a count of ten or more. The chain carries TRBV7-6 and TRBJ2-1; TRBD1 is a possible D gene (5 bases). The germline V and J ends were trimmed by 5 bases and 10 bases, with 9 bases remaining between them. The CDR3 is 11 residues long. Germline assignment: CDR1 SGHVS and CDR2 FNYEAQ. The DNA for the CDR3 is TGTGCCAGCAGCGCAGACAGCGAGCAGTTCTTC. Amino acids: CASSADSEQFF.

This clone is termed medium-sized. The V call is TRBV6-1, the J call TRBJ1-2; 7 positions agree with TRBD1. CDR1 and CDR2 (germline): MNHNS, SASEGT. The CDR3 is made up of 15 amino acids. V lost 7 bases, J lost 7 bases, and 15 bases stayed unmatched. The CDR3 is CASMGFYRGGTGYTF. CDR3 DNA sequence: TGTGCCAGCATGGGATTTTACAGGGGAGGGACTGGCTACACCTTC.

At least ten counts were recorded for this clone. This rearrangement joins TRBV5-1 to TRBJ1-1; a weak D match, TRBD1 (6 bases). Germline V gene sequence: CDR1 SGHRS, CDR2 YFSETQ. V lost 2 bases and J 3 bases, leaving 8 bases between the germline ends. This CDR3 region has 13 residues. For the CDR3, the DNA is TGCGCCAGCAGCTTAGGACAGTACACTGAAGCTTTCTTT. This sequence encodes CASSLGQYTEAFF.

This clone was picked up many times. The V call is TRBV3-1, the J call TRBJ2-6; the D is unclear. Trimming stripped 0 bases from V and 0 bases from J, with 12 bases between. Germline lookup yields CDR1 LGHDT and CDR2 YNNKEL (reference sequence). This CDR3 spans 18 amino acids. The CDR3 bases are TGTGCCAGCAGCCAAGACGCGCCCACTCACTCTGGGGCCAACGTCCTGACTTTC. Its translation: CASSQDAPTHSGANVLTF.

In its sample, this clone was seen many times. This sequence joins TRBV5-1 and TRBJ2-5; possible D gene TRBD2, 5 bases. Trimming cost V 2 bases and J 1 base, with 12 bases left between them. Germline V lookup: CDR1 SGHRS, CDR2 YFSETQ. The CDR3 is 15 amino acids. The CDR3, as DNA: TGCGCCAGCAGCTTAGACGGAGGCTTCCAAGAGACCCAGTACTTC. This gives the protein CASSLDGGFQETQYF. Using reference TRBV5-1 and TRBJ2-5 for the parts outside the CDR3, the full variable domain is KAGVTQTPRYLIKTRGQQVTLSCSPISGHRSVSWYQQTPGQGLQFLFEYFSETQRNKGNFPGRFSGRQFSNSRSEMNVSTLELGDSALYLCASSLDGGFQETQYFGPGTRLLVL.

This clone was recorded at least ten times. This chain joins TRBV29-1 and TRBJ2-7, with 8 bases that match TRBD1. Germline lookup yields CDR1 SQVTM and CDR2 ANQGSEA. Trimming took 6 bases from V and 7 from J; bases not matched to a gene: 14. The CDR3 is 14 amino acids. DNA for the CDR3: TGCAGCGTGACCGGGACAGGCAATCTCAGGGAGCAGTACTTC. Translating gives CSVTGTGNLREQYF.

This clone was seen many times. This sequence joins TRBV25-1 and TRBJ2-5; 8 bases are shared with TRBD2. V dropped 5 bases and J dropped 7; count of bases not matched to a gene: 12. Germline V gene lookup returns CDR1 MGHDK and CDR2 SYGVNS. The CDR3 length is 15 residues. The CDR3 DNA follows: TGTGCCAGCAGTAGTTTAGCGGGGCCCTCGGGGACCCAGTACTTC. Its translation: CASSSLAGPSGTQYF.

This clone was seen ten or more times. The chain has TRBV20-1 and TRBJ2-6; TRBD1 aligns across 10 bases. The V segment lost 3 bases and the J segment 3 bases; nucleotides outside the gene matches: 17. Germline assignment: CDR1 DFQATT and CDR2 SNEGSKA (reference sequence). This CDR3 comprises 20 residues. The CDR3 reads CSARIPPGTGERDGANVLTF. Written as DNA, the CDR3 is TGCAGTGCTAGGATCCCCCCGGGGACAGGGGAACGGGATGGGGCCAACGTCCTGACTTTC.

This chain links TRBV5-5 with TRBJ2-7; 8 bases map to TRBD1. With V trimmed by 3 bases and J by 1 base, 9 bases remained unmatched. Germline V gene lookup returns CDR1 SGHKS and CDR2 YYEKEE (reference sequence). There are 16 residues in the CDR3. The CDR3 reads CASSSTQGAESYEQYF. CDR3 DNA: TGTGCCAGCAGCTCGACGCAGGGGGCGGAATCCTACGAGCAGTACTTC.

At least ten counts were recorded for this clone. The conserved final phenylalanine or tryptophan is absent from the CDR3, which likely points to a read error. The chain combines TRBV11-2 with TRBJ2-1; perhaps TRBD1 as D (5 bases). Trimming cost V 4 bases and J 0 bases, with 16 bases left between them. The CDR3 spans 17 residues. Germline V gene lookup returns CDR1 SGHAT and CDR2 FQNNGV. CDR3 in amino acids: CASSSPWGGSSYNEQFS. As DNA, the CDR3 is TGTGCCAGCAGCTCGCCCTGGGGCGGCAGCTCCTACAATGAGCAGTTCTCC.

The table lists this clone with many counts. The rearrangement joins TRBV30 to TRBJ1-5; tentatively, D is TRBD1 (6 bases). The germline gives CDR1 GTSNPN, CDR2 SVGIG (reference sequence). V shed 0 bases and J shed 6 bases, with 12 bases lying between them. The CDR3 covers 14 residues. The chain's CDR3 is CAWSVGGAGQPQHF. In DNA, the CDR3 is TGTGCCTGGAGTGTGGGGGGGGCCGGTCAGCCCCAGCATTTT.

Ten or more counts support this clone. In DNA, the CDR3 is TGCAGTGCTTGGGGGGACTCACCTTACAATGAGCAGTTCTTC. Amino acids: CSAWGDSPYNEQFF. The chain employs TRBV20-1 and TRBJ2-1, with TRBD2 as a possible D gene (6 bases). There are 14 residues in the CDR3. Germline V lookup: CDR1 DFQATT, CDR2 SNEGSKA (reference sequence). Trimming removed 5 bases at V and 4 bases at J, with 15 bases between.

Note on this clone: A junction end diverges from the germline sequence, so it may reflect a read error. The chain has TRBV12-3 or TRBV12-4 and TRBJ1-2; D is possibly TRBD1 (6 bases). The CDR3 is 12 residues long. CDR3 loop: CASSPGVYGHTF. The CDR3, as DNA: TGTGCCAGCAGTCCAGGGGTCTATGGCCACACCTTC.

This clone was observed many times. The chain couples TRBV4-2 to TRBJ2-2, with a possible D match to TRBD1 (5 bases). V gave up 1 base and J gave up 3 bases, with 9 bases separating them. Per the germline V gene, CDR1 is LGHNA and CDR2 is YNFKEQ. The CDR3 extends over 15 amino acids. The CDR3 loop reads CASSQADTHTGELFF. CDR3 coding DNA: TGTGCCAGCAGCCAAGCGGACACGCACACCGGGGAGCTGTTTTTT.

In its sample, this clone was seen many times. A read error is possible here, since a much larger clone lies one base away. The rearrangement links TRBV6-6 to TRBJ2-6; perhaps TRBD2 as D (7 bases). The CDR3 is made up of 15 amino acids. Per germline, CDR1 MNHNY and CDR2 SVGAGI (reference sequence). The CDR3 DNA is TGTGCCAGCAGTTACTCGAAACGGGGGGCCAACGCCCTGACTTTC. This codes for CASSYSKRGANALTF.

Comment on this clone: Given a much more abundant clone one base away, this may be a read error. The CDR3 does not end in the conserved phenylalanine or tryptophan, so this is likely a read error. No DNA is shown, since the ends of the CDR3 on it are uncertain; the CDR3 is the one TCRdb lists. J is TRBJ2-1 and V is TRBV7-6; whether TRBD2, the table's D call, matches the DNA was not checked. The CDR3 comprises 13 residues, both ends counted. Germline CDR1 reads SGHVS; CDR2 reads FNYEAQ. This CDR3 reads CASSLDPQARVVL.

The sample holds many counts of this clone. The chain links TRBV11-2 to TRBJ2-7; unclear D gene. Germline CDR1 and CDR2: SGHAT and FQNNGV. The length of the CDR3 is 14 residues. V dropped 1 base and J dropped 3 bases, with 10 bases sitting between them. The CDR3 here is CASSLAPSDYEQYF. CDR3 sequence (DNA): TGTGCCAGCAGCTTAGCCCCCAGTGACTACGAGCAGTACTTC.